This T cell receptor beta chain was identified during a study of cytomegalovirus exposure and HLA in healthy donors. Primers for the PCR totalled 60 Vbeta and 13 Jbeta. Clones were sequenced by immunoSEQ multiplex PCR, and TCRdb holds only the in-frame ones, with some missing. In the table there are about 140,000 clones, around 80% of which are singletons. Study-wide points: In a later analysis, V- and J-gene trimming of beta chains associated with a DCLRE1C missense variant, replicated independently. Most subjects had HLA-A and HLA-B alleles reportedly predicted accurately by TCR beta sequences. Exclusion as indistinguishable affected some V segments, including TRBV6-2 and TRBV6-3.

Germline values: CDR1 GTSNPN, CDR2 SVGIG (reference sequence). The ends were cut back, 3 bases at V and 7 bases at J, with 9 bases in the middle. This CDR3 is 12 amino acids long. This clone appeared a few times. Its antigen is not known. The TCR was taken from a man aged 40-50 years in good health and CMV-seronegative. Source material: PBMCs. The V and J genes are TRBV30 and TRBJ1-4; no definite D call. The CDR3 region has the DNA TGTGCCTGGAGCATTCAGGTTGAAAAACTGTTTTTT. Translating it yields CAWSIQVEKLFF.